This is a list of T cell receptor beta chains from one sample in a study of blood T cell repertoires in COVID-19. Assay used: immunoSEQ multiplex PCR; TCRdb lists only in-frame clones, some missing. This table has 130,000 or so clones, around 89% appearing once. Sequences were obtained from peripheral blood. The receptors come from a man in his forties or fifties with active or convalescent COVID-19. Both conserved end residues are part of each CDR3. Each record gives: J gene, D gene, clone size, V gene, CDR3 protein, CDR3 DNA. A D gene is named only where the DNA matches it firmly. Size is omitted from some rows. Given values are once, few, many or a class for expanded clones.

TRBJ1-4	TRBD1	-	TRBV6-5	CASSYTGTGIEKLFF	TGTGCCAGCAGTTACACCGGGACAGGGATTGAAAAACTGTTTTTT
TRBJ2-5	-	-	TRBV7-8	CASSLDRQWTQETQYF	TGTGCCAGCAGCTTAGACAGGCAATGGACCCAAGAGACCCAGTACTTC
TRBJ1-5	TRBD1	few	TRBV19	CASSGQGSNQPQHF	TGTGCCAGTAGTGGACAGGGGTCGAATCAGCCCCAGCATTTT
TRBJ2-5	TRBD2	-	TRBV7-2	CASSPSGGRTQYF	TGTGCCAGCAGCCCTAGCGGGGGGAGGACCCAGTACTTC
TRBJ2-1	TRBD2	-	TRBV7-2	CASTLEGASGAYNEQFF	TGTGCCAGCACCTTAGAGGGCGCTAGCGGGGCCTACAATGAGCAGTTCTTC
TRBJ1-6	-	few	TRBV3-1/TRBV3-2	CASGRGPSSYNSPLHF	TGTGCCAGCGGGAGGGGACCATCCTCCTATAATTCACCCCTCCACTTT
TRBJ2-2	TRBD2	many	TRBV9	CASSPETGGTGELFF	TGTGCCAGCAGCCCTGAGACGGGGGGAACCGGGGAGCTGTTTTTT
TRBJ1-1	TRBD1	-	TRBV2	CASSDGKRGLDTEAFF	TGTGCCAGCAGTGATGGAAAAAGGGGGCTGGACACTGAAGCTTTCTTT
TRBJ2-4	TRBD2	-	TRBV2	CASSLSSGIGNIQYF	TGTGCCAGCAGTCTATCAAGCGGGATTGGAAACATTCAGTACTTC
TRBJ1-1	-	-	TRBV19	CASSLPGGADTEAFF	TGTGCCAGTAGCCTACCGGGGGGTGCGGACACTGAAGCTTTCTTT
TRBJ2-7	-	-	TRBV3-1/TRBV3-2	CASSQGGPYEQYF	TGTGCCAGCAGCCAAGGAGGTCCCTACGAGCAGTACTTC
TRBJ1-1	-	-	TRBV11-1	CASSLEAGRNTEAFF	TGTGCCAGCAGCTTAGAGGCAGGAAGGAACACTGAAGCTTTCTTT
TRBJ1-3	-	-	TRBV30	CAWSVGGNTIYF	TGTGCCTGGAGTGTCGGGGGAAACACCATATATTTT
TRBJ2-1	TRBD2	-	TRBV2	CASRETSGGYNEQFF	TGTGCCAGCAGGGAGACTAGCGGGGGTTACAATGAGCAGTTCTTC
TRBJ2-5	TRBD1	-	TRBV5-4	CASSLGAGGERETQYF	TGTGCCAGCAGCCTAGGTGCAGGGGGCGAAAGAGAGACCCAGTACTTC
TRBJ2-1	TRBD2	-	TRBV4-1	CASSPRGSGGAYNEQFF	TGCGCCAGCAGCCCAAGGGGGAGCGGGGGGGCCTACAATGAGCAGTTCTTC
TRBJ2-3	-	-	TRBV4-1	CASSQDPIGDTQYF	TGCGCCAGCAGCCAAGATCCGATCGGGGATACGCAGTATTTT